The clone carrying this T cell receptor (beta chain) was observed a handful of times. The antigen remains undetermined. These data are taken from a study of cytomegalovirus exposure and HLA in healthy donors. Study overall: Early released data had approximately 86 million unique TCRs, all coming from HLA-typed donors. General study results and limits: The study flagged approximately 180 TCR beta chains as cytomegalovirus-associated. The authors later found TCR association rates varying by HLA locus, with DRB1 most and HLA-C fewest. A later analysis, which compared TCR beta chains of equal frequency, found the HLA-associated ones more clonally expanded.

The ends lost 6 bases at V and 7 bases at J; junction bases unmatched: 11. Germline CDR1 and CDR2: MNHEY and SVGAGI. There are 14 residues in the CDR3. The PCR had 60 Vbeta and 13 Jbeta primers. The data were produced by immunoSEQ multiplex PCR, yet TCRdb's version contains in-frame clones alone and is incomplete. The sample lists roughly 68,000 clones, around four fifths occurring once. The material sequenced was PBMCs. The receptor was derived from a male donor in good health and CMV-seropositive. This rearrangement joins TRBV6-5 to TRBJ1-2; 7 nucleotides agree with TRBD1. In DNA form, the CDR3 reads TGTGCCAGCAGGGCCGGGACAGCGGTTTCTGGCTACACCTTC. This sequence encodes CASRAGTAVSGYTF.